Below are 27 T cell receptor beta chains sequenced from a single sample in a study of Ad26.COV2.S vaccination and SARS-CoV-2 variants. Clones were sequenced by immunoSEQ multiplex PCR, and TCRdb holds only the in-frame ones, with some missing. The sample contains 350,000 to 500,000 clones, around 90% of which appear only once. Noted treatment: some 20 received Ad26.COV2.S at low or high dose, single or two shots; five or six received placebo; per-sample allocation not given. The study sampled participants on day 63 after the first vaccine or placebo injection. Sequencing was performed on peripheral blood, taken in a trial of Ad26.COV2.S vaccine versus placebo. The receptors originated from a person aged 18-60 years who received the Ad26.COV2.S COVID-19 vaccine or a placebo.

For the CDR3, the DNA is TGTGCCAGCAGCCTTCTAGACTACGAGCAGTACTTC. Amino acids: CASSLLDYEQYF. The gene calls are TRBV5-4 and TRBJ2-7, with D unresolved. V lost 4 bases and J lost 3, with 8 bases in between. Germline-derived CDR1 and CDR2 are SGHNT and YYREEE (reference sequence). This CDR3 contains 12 residues.

This sequence joins TRBV5-1 and TRBJ2-3; perhaps D is TRBD1 or TRBD2 (5 bases each). Germline V lookup: CDR1 SGHRS, CDR2 YFSETQ. CDR3 length: 20 amino acids. The V end was cut by 1 base, the J end by 4 bases, with 28 bases between. The CDR3 region is CASSLKLGVGSGKPADTQYF. The CDR3 DNA follows: TGCGCCAGCAGCTTGAAGTTGGGGGTAGGGTCTGGAAAACCGGCAGATACGCAGTATTTT.

Remarks on this clone: The sample holds other DNA sequences that translate to the same CDR3. J is TRBJ2-1 and V is TRBV11-1; the match to TRBD2 covers 8 bases. Germline trimming cut 3 bases from V and 4 bases from J; bases unmatched to any gene: 5. Germline CDR1 and CDR2: SGHAT and FQDESV (reference sequence). The CDR3 is 15 residues long. CDR3 DNA sequence: TGTGCCAGCAGCTTCGGAACTAGCGGTTACAATGAGCAGTTCTTC. Translated, it gives CASSFGTSGYNEQFF.

V usage is TRBV28 and J usage is TRBJ1-4; 9 bases are shared with TRBD1. The CDR3 covers 14 residues. The germline V gene encodes CDR1 MDHEN and CDR2 SYDVKM. V was pared by 4 bases and J by 4 bases, with 1 base of the junction left unmatched. This CDR3 reads CASSWDRVNEKLFF. CDR3 nucleotides: TGTGCCAGCAGTTGGGACAGGGTTAATGAAAAACTGTTTTTT. The full variable domain, completed using reference TRBV28 and TRBJ1-4, is DVKVTQSSRYLVKRTGEKVFLECVQDMDHENMFWYRQDPGLGLRLIYFSYDVKMKEKGDIPEGYSVSREKKERFSLILESASTNQTSMYLCASSWDRVNEKLFFGSGTQLSVL.

The chain couples TRBV29-1 to TRBJ1-2; D might be TRBD1 (5 bases). The CDR3 contains 12 residues. V was pared by 4 bases and J by 5 bases, with 11 bases between. The germline V gene has CDR1 SQVTM and CDR2 ANQGSEA. The CDR3 loop is CSVVRGGYGYTF. The CDR3 DNA reads as TGCAGCGTTGTTAGGGGAGGTTATGGCTACACCTTC.

Note on this clone: The same CDR3 is also encoded by other DNA sequences in this sample. V gene TRBV19 combines with J gene TRBJ2-1; 9 positions match TRBD2. The CDR3 loop spans 16 amino acids. The germline gives CDR1 LNHDA, CDR2 SQIVND (reference sequence). The V and J ends lost 1 base and 6 bases, in that order; junction bases with no gene match: 7. The CDR3: CASSIGGAGGRNEQFF. The DNA for the CDR3 is TGTGCCAGTAGTATAGGAGGAGCGGGAGGTCGCAATGAGCAGTTCTTC.

This sequence joins TRBV7-2 and TRBJ1-2; 7 nucleotides match TRBD1. This CDR3 contains 15 residues. V trimming: 4 bases; J trimming: 4 bases; junction bases outside the gene matches: 9. CDR1 is SGHTA and CDR2 is FQGNSA in the germline V gene. This CDR3 reads CASSSLTTGIYGYTF. CDR3 nucleotides: TGTGCCAGCAGCTCCCTCACGACAGGGATCTATGGCTACACCTTC.

The V and J genes are TRBV6-5 and TRBJ2-3; tentative D call: TRBD1 (5 bases). The V end was cut by 7 bases, the J end by 2 bases, with 13 bases between. The CDR3 contains 14 residues. Germline values: CDR1 MNHEY, CDR2 SVGAGI. DNA of the CDR3: TGTGCCAGCACCAGGGTTCTGCCCACAGATACGCAGTATTTT. Protein product: CASTRVLPTDTQYF.

The chain joins TRBV3-1 (or the pseudogene TRBV3-2) to TRBJ2-5, with 9 bases fitting TRBD2. Germline loops: CDR1 LGHDT, CDR2 YNNKEL (reference sequence). J lost 2 bases, V lost 1 base, and 8 bases had no gene match. CDR3 length: 17 amino acids. The CDR3 spells CASSQGDSGRLQETQYF. CDR3 coding DNA: TGTGCCAGCAGCCAAGGGGATAGCGGGAGATTACAAGAGACCCAGTACTTC.

This clone came up a few times. The chain carries TRBV3-1 (or the pseudogene TRBV3-2) and TRBJ1-4; D remains unclear. There are 16 residues in the CDR3. V was pared by 4 bases and J by 0 bases, with 12 bases between. Germline CDR1 and CDR2: LGHDT and YNNKEL (reference sequence). As DNA, the CDR3 is TGTGCCAGCAGCCCGGATCGGGGAACAACTAATGAAAAACTGTTTTTT. Translation gives CASSPDRGTTNEKLFF.

This clone has a single count. V usage is TRBV10-3 and J usage is TRBJ2-2; weak D call: TRBD1 (6 bases). CDR3 length: 18 amino acids. V was shortened by 4 bases and J by 6 bases, with 24 bases between the two germline ends. The germline gives CDR1 ENHRY, CDR2 SYGVKD. Here the CDR3 reads CAISGPSTRTVGAGELFF. CDR3 in DNA: TGTGCCATCAGTGGCCCCTCGACCCGGACAGTTGGGGCCGGGGAGCTGTTTTTT.

The chain recombines TRBV3-1 (or the pseudogene TRBV3-2) with TRBJ2-2, with D perhaps being TRBD1 or TRBD2 (5 bases each). Germline assignment: CDR1 LGHDT and CDR2 YNNKEL (reference sequence). The V and J ends lost 5 bases and 0 bases respectively, with 10 bases between them. The CDR3 runs 15 residues. The CDR3 sequence: CASSSGTTNTGELFF. The DNA of the CDR3 is TGTGCCAGCAGCTCCGGGACCACGAACACCGGGGAGCTGTTTTTT.

V is TRBV4-3 and J is TRBJ1-2, with D maybe TRBD1 (5 bases). CDR3 length equals 15 residues. V dropped 0 bases and J dropped 4 bases, with 12 bases sitting between them. Germline CDR1 LGHNA, CDR2 YSLEER. The CDR3 DNA follows: TGCGCCAGCAGCCAAGAGGTCCGCCAGGGCTATGGCTACACCTTC. Translation: CASSQEVRQGYGYTF.

The chain combines TRBV6-4 with TRBJ2-1, with D possibly TRBD2 on 5 matching bases. The CDR3 totals 15 residues. V was pared by 3 bases and J by 4 bases, with 13 bases between. Germline-derived CDR1 and CDR2 are MRHNA and SNTAGT. CDR3 in DNA: TGTGCCAGCAGTGAAGGACTGGGGAATTACAATGAGCAGTTCTTC. Residues: CASSEGLGNYNEQFF.

This chain connects TRBV7-8 to TRBJ2-2; a possible D gene is TRBD1 (5 bases). V was pared by 5 bases and J by 2 bases, with 6 bases between. From germline, CDR1 is SGHVS and CDR2 FQNEAQ. The CDR3 is 13 amino acids. The CDR3 protein is CASSRTNTGELFF. For the CDR3, the DNA is TGTGCCAGCAGCCGGACAAACACCGGGGAGCTGTTTTTT.

This chain links TRBV3-1 (or the pseudogene TRBV3-2) with TRBJ2-1, with 8 bases identical to TRBD2. Germline V gene data show CDR1 as LGHDT and CDR2 as YNNKEL (reference sequence). The trim removed 1 base at V and 14 bases at J, leaving 1 base unmatched. The CDR3 runs 11 residues. The CDR3 spells CASSQAGGEFF. In nucleotides, the CDR3 is TGTGCCAGCAGCCAAGCGGGAGGGGAGTTCTTC.

This chain joins TRBV11-2 and TRBJ2-1, with D uncertain. CDR1 and CDR2 from the germline V gene are SGHAT and FQNNGV. The CDR3 spans 14 residues. V was clipped by 6 bases and J by 9 bases, with 18 bases between them. The CDR3 DNA reads TGTGCCAGCAGGTTTCAAGAAGGGCCGGGTGAGCAGTTCTTC. Its translation: CASRFQEGPGEQFF.

In regard to this clone: An end of the junction differs from the germline gene, which may be a read error. The chain is built from TRBV5-1 and TRBJ1-1; possible D gene TRBD1, 6 bases. Germline V gene data show CDR1 as SGHRS and CDR2 as YFSETQ. The CDR3 covers 14 residues. This CDR3 is CASSSGGGRTGAFF. The CDR3 DNA is TGCGCCAGCAGTTCCGGGGGGGGCCGAACTGGAGCTTTCTTT.

The DNA for the CDR3 is TGTGCCAGCAGCCCCCCCGGGGGCTACGAGCAGTACTTC. This encodes CASSPPGGYEQYF. The rearrangement uses TRBV7-2 and TRBJ2-7; D is possibly TRBD2 (6 bases). The germline V and J ends were trimmed by 5 bases and 3 bases, with 11 bases remaining between them. Germline V CDR1 and CDR2: SGHTA, FQGNSA. The length of the CDR3 is 13 residues. Filled out from reference TRBV7-2 and TRBJ2-7, the complete variable domain reads GAGVSQSPSNKVTEKGKDVELRCDPISGHTALYWYRQSLGQGLEFLIYFQGNSAPDKSGLPSDRFSAERTGGSVSTLTIQRTQQEDSAVYLCASSPPGGYEQYFGPGTRLTVT.

The V gene is TRBV5-1, the J gene TRBJ2-1; tentative D call: TRBD2 (6 bases). The V gene's germline CDR1 is SGHRS and CDR2 YFSETQ. The CDR3 totals 16 residues. Trimming cost V 0 bases and J 1 base, with 11 bases left between them. The CDR3 sequence: CASSLAPSESYNEQFF. CDR3 coding DNA: TGCGCCAGCAGCTTGGCACCTAGCGAATCCTACAATGAGCAGTTCTTC.

This chain connects TRBV7-2 to TRBJ2-5, with D perhaps matching TRBD1 or TRBD2 (7 bases each). The CDR3 loop spans 15 amino acids. The V and J ends lost 2 bases and 5 bases respectively, with 15 bases between them. The germline V gene encodes CDR1 SGHTA and CDR2 FQGNSA. CDR3 in DNA: TGTGCCAGCAGCTTATGGGAGGGGGCACGGGAGACCCAGTACTTC. Amino acids: CASSLWEGARETQYF.

The gene calls are TRBV18 and TRBJ2-7; a weak D match, TRBD1 (5 bases). Looked up from germline, CDR1 is KGHSH and CDR2 is LQKENI. The CDR3 spans 13 residues. Between the trimmed V and J ends, which lost 6 bases and 4 bases, there was a span of 13 bases. The CDR3 DNA reads TGTGCCAGCTCTTCTGGACACCAGTACGAGCAGTACTTC. It codes for CASSSGHQYEQYF.

This rearrangement joins TRBV5-6 to TRBJ2-1; D is unresolved. The CDR3 spans 16 residues. Trimming stripped 0 bases from V and 0 bases from J, with 10 bases between. Germline CDR1 SGHDT, CDR2 YYEEEE. The chain's CDR3 is CASSLGAVGSYNEQFF. CDR3 nucleotide sequence: TGTGCCAGCAGCTTGGGGGCGGTTGGCTCCTACAATGAGCAGTTCTTC.

The CDR3 loop is CAISESGRGFGDTQYF. The CDR3 DNA is TGTGCCATCAGTGAGTCGGGCAGAGGGTTTGGAGATACGCAGTATTTT. V usage is TRBV10-3 and J usage is TRBJ2-3; TRBD2 is a possible D gene (5 bases). CDR1 is ENHRY, CDR2 SYGVKD, per germline. The CDR3 runs 16 residues. V shed 0 bases and J shed 5 bases, with 15 bases lying between them.

J is TRBJ1-2 and V is TRBV7-9, with 11 bases aligning to TRBD1. The CDR3 runs to 16 residues. Germline CDR1 is SEHNR and CDR2 is FQNEAQ (reference sequence). V was clipped by 11 bases and J by 8 bases; unmatched bases: 19. The CDR3 protein is CADYQAGTGGWMGYTF. DNA for the CDR3: TGTGCCGACTACCAGGCCGGGACAGGGGGTTGGATGGGCTACACCTTC.

This clone was detected only once. The chain employs TRBV5-1 and TRBJ2-3; the match to TRBD2 covers 10 bases. The CDR3 has 16 residues. V lost 0 bases, J lost 3 bases, and 4 bases stayed unmatched. Germline CDR1 is SGHRS and CDR2 is YFSETQ. The CDR3 loop reads CASSLVPSGGTDTQYF. The CDR3 nucleotides read TGCGCCAGCAGCTTGGTACCTAGCGGGGGTACAGATACGCAGTATTTT. Full variable domain (remainder filled in from reference TRBV5-1 and TRBJ2-3): KAGVTQTPRYLIKTRGQQVTLSCSPISGHRSVSWYQQTPGQGLQFLFEYFSETQRNKGNFPGRFSGRQFSNSRSEMNVSTLELGDSALYLCASSLVPSGGTDTQYFGPGTRLTVL.

The chain carries TRBV4-1 and TRBJ2-3; D not resolved. The germline V and J ends were trimmed by 2 bases and 0 bases, with 15 bases remaining between them. CDR1 and CDR2 (germline): MGHRA, YSYEKL. The CDR3 is made up of 17 amino acids. CDR3 loop: CASSQSLLGSSTDTQYF. CDR3 nucleotide sequence: TGCGCCAGCAGCCAATCTTTGCTAGGCTCTAGCACAGATACGCAGTATTTT.